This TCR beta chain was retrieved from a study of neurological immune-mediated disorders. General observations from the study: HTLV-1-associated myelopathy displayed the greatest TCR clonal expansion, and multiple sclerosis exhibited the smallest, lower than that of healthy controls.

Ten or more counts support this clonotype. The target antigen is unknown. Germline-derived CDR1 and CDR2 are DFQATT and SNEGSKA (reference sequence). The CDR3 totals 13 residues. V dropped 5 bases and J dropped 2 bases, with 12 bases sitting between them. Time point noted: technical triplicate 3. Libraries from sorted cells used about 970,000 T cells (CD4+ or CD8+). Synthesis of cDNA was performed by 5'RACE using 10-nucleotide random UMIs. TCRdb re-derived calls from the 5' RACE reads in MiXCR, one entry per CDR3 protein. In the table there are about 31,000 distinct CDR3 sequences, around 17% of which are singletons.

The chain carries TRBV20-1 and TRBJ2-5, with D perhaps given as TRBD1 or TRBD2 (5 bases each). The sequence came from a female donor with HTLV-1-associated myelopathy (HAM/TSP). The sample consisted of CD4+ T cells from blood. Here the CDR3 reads CSAGPGRQETQYF. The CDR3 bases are TGCAGTGCTGGACCGGGACGGCAAGAGACCCAGTACTTC.